The 11 T cell receptor beta chains below were found in one sample sequenced in a study of cytomegalovirus exposure and HLA in healthy donors. This PCR relied on a set of 60 Vbeta primers and 13 Jbeta primers. The repertoire was sequenced with immunoSEQ multiplex PCR; TCRdb's copy has only in-frame clones and lacks some. Of about 180,000 clones in the sample, around three quarters were seen once. Sequenced material: PBMCs. These receptor sequences come from a middle-aged woman in good health and CMV-seronegative.

The chain carries TRBV7-3 and TRBJ1-5, with D tentatively TRBD1 (5 bases). Trimming stripped 0 bases from V and 6 bases from J, with 9 bases between. Looked up from germline, CDR1 is SGHTA and CDR2 is FQGTGA. This CDR3 has 14 residues. CDR3 bases: TGTGCCAGCAGCTTAACGGCGGGGACTCAGCCCCAGCATTTT. Translation: CASSLTAGTQPQHF. Together with reference TRBV7-3 and TRBJ1-5, the CDR3 gives the full variable domain: GAGVSQTPSNKVTEKGKYVELRCDPISGHTALYWYRQSLGQGPEFLIYFQGTGAADDSGLPNDRFFAVRPEGSVSTLKIQRTERGDSAVYLCASSLTAGTQPQHFGDGTRLSIL.

Only one count was recorded for this clone. This rearrangement joins TRBV10-1 to TRBJ2-7; 12 nucleotides match TRBD2. Trimming removed 6 bases from V and 5 bases from J; junction bases left unmatched: 8. Germline CDR1 and CDR2: WNHNN and SYGVQD (reference sequence). The CDR3 is 15 amino acids. CDR3 DNA sequence: TGCGCCAGCAGCCCCGGGACTAGCGGGCTCGACGAGCAGTACTTC. Its protein is CASSPGTSGLDEQYF.

CDR3 coding DNA: TGCGCCAGCAGTGACGCCCATAGAGATACGCAGTATTTT. Translating gives CASSDAHRDTQYF. The V gene is TRBV10-1, the J gene TRBJ2-3; D unresolved. V was pared by 3 bases and J by 5 bases, with 9 bases between. Germline V gene sequence: CDR1 WNHNN, CDR2 SYGVQD (reference sequence). CDR3 size: 13 residues.

The chain carries TRBV5-4 and TRBJ2-7; 11 positions match TRBD2. This CDR3 spans 15 amino acids. CDR1 is SGHNT, CDR2 YYREEE, per germline (reference sequence). V trimming: 3 bases; J trimming: 0 bases; junction bases outside the gene matches: 2. CDR3 in DNA: TGTGCCAGCAGCTCCGGGACTAGCGGCTCCTACGAGCAGTACTTC. Its translation: CASSSGTSGSYEQYF.

V usage is TRBV29-1 and J usage is TRBJ1-3, with 8 nucleotides matching TRBD1. V lost 3 bases to trimming and J lost 2 bases; unmatched junction nucleotides: 0. This CDR3 spans 13 amino acids. Germline values: CDR1 SQVTM, CDR2 ANQGSEA. CDR3 region: CSVEGQAGNTIYF. For the CDR3, the DNA is TGCAGCGTTGAGGGACAGGCTGGAAACACCATATATTTT.

The gene calls are TRBV4-1 and TRBJ1-2; TRBD1 is a possible D gene (5 bases). V lost 1 base, J lost 6 bases, and 21 bases lay in between. The CDR3 contains 17 residues. CDR1 and CDR2 (germline): MGHRA, YSYEKL. The CDR3 nucleotides are TGCGCCAGCAGCCAAGTTTCCAGGGCGACCCGGTTCGATGGCTACACCTTC. Protein product: CASSQVSRATRFDGYTF.

The chain is built from TRBV10-3 and TRBJ1-1; D is unresolved. Germline CDR1 and CDR2: ENHRY and SYGVKD. The CDR3 covers 14 residues. V shed 0 bases and J shed 7 bases, with 12 bases lying between them. The CDR3 DNA follows: TGTGCCATCAGTGAGTCGACTGTAGCGCTTGAAGCTTTCTTT. This translates into CAISESTVALEAFF.

This chain uses TRBV19 with TRBJ2-1, with 8 bases identical to TRBD2. The CDR3 has 18 amino acids. CDR1 LNHDA and CDR2 SQIVND come from the germline V gene (reference sequence). Trimming took 7 bases from V and 4 from J; bases not matched to a gene: 18. Written as DNA, the CDR3 is TGTGCCAGTACCACATTGAGCGGGAGTTGGCCCGGGTACAATGAGCAGTTCTTC. Translating it yields CASTTLSGSWPGYNEQFF.

This sequence joins TRBV5-1 and TRBJ1-2; D may be TRBD1 (5 bases). The CDR3 consists of 14 residues. V was trimmed by 0 bases and J by 5 bases, leaving 11 bases between them. Germline V gene sequence: CDR1 SGHRS, CDR2 YFSETQ. DNA for the CDR3: TGCGCCAGCAGCTTGGCCCCGGGGGAGTATGGCTACACCTTC. Its protein is CASSLAPGEYGYTF. Complete variable domain (other parts from reference TRBV5-1 and TRBJ1-2): KAGVTQTPRYLIKTRGQQVTLSCSPISGHRSVSWYQQTPGQGLQFLFEYFSETQRNKGNFPGRFSGRQFSNSRSEMNVSTLELGDSALYLCASSLAPGEYGYTFGSGTRLTVV.

This chain uses TRBV20-1 with TRBJ2-7, with TRBD1 as a possible D gene (5 bases). The ends were cut back, 5 bases at V and 6 bases at J, with 11 bases in the middle. The germline V gene encodes CDR1 DFQATT and CDR2 SNEGSKA (reference sequence). CDR3 length equals 11 residues. CDR3 DNA: TGCAGTGCTTCAGGGAAGGGCGAGCAGTACTTC. It translates to CSASGKGEQYF.

The genes are TRBV2 and TRBJ2-5; D may be TRBD2 (5 bases). V dropped 0 bases and J dropped 5 bases, with 13 bases sitting between them. The CDR3 is 15 amino acids. CDR1 and CDR2 (germline): SNHLY, FYNNEI. The CDR3 DNA sequence: TGTGCCAGCAGTGAAGCGGCCGGGGTCCAGGAGACCCAGTACTTC. It translates to CASSEAAGVQETQYF. Looking up the rest from reference TRBV2 and TRBJ2-5 gives the full variable domain: EPEVTQTPSHQVTQMGQEVILRCVPISNHLYFYWYRQILGQKVEFLVSFYNNEISEKSEIFDDQFSVERPDGSNFTLKIRSTKLEDSAMYFCASSEAAGVQETQYFGPGTRLLVL.